The present entry profiles one TCR beta chain with its context. Its binding antigen is unknown. Nothing much larger sits one base from this clone, and base qualities are not available. Inclusive of the bounding cysteine and phenylalanine, the CDR3 is 16 residues long. Solely the CDR3 DNA is kept, with 48 bases framed from the first base. Trimming costs V 0 bases and J 5 bases, and their ends lie 14 bases apart. The germline V gene encodes CDR1 SGHRS and CDR2 YFSETQ. The protocol used for the library was the immunoSEQ multiplex PCR assay. For TCR sequencing, RNA was extracted from every sample and reverse transcribed into cDNA to serve as template. First-strand cDNA was synthesized using SuperScript III with a 2:1 mix of oligo-dT and random hexamers. A synthetic immune receptor repertoire was used to measure amplification bias, and any remaining bias was corrected computationally. For the original study's pipeline: Raw reads were preprocessed to remove errors, and CDR3 was defined by IMGT conventions from the conserved cysteine to phenylalanine. To get clonality, Shannon entropy was normalized by log2 of the number of productive unique TCRs and the result was subtracted from 1. Whether scalp clones were CD4 or CD8 was inferred by matching scalp TCRbeta sequences against CD4 and CD8 repertoires sorted from blood. This immuneACCESS table, as held by TCRdb, lists in-frame sequences with V and J called but not all clones. Of the missing ones, under half trace to an unresolved V gene in checked studies; the others have no known cause. The DNA gave D and trimming, while V, J and clone size come from that table. The sample yields 150,000 or so clones; roughly 50% were counted once. Less than 8% of the sample comes from the top ten.

This specimen comes from a study of CD8+ T cells in alopecia areata listed by TCRdb under 2018. Describing the broader study: The treated patients, all with moderate-to-severe alopecia areata, were enrolled in an open-label pilot trial of oral tofacitinib given at 5 to 10 mg twice daily. Tofacitinib was administered for 6 to 18 months, and 6 months of follow-up off drug were then conducted to assess delayed response and recurrence. The study used high-throughput TCRbeta sequencing to examine T cell clonal expansion in alopecia areata, in both the C3H/HeJ mouse model and human patients. Human TCRbeta sequencing covered scalp tissue and sorted CD4+ and CD8+ peripheral blood T cells from patchy and totalis/universalis alopecia areata patients and healthy controls. Tofacitinib-treated patients had biopsies at baseline and at 4 and 24 weeks of treatment, with a later scalp biopsy in several patients. Scalp clonality was compared across normal scalp (n=4), patchy alopecia areata scalp (n=8), and alopecia totalis/universalis scalp (n=8). RNA came from the PAXgene miRNA kit for fixed scalp, the miRNeasy kit for PBMCs, and the RNeasy kit for mouse skin. Amplification of TCRbeta CDR3 regions was done by immunoSEQ multiplex PCR using 35 Vbeta forward primers and 13 Jbeta reverse primers. Paper-wide results and their limitations: TCR sequences shared between patients were less clear than in mice, possibly partly because of HLA diversity in the patient population. Compared with normal scalp, lesional scalp had higher clonality and more expanded CD8+ clones, particularly in alopecia totalis/universalis, a pattern that suggests antigenic drive. Unlike mouse skin, which is dominated by gammadelta T cells, normal human skin has resident alphabeta T cells that are also sequenced, and this complicates analysis of the scalp TCR repertoire.

Lesional scalp punch biopsies and peripheral blood were collected from alopecia areata patients. PBMCs were separated by density centrifugation and stained for CD3, CD4 and CD8, after which CD4+ and CD8+ T cells were sorted on a FACSAria. The specimen sequenced was CD4+ T cells sorted from blood. The receptor was derived from a human donor with alopecia areata. The rearrangement combines TRBV5-1 with TRBJ2-2, with no confidently assigned D gene. The bases are TGCGCCAGCAGCTTGGAAAACCCATTTGTGACCGGGGAGCTGTTTTTT. It is translated as CASSLENPFVTGELFF.